One TCR beta chain is described in this entry. Its antigen is not yet known. Qualities for individual bases were not recorded, and no much larger clone is one base off. Using the deep immunoSEQ assay, TCR CDR3 regions were amplified from genomic DNA by multiplex PCR. Extracted genomic DNA from each cell subset was distributed evenly across all wells of several immunoSEQ 96-well plates, and each plate was treated as a replicate. Each replicate PCR for sorted subsets received around 0.2 ug genomic DNA, equal to around 32,000 T cell genomes. Purified libraries were quantified with a Qubit 3.0 fluorometer, sized on a Bioanalyzer 2100, and re-quantified with the KAPA Library Quantification kit. Every immunoSEQ 96-well plate was sequenced on a separate single-read 150-cycle Illumina NextSeq 550 flow cell. As for the original processing: Because only junctional sequences without quality scores were contained in the immunoSEQ output, filtering matching that applied to full-length reads could not be performed. To assign V/J genes and CDR3, sequences were annotated against IMGT germline references using PyIR, a Python wrapper for IgBLAST v1.9. Any read was removed if the V/J assignment was weak (E-value above 1e-6), the CDR3 was missing, or the read contained stop codons, out-of-frame junctions, or ambiguous translated residues. V3J clonotypes were defined as sequences sharing an identical inferred V gene, J gene, and CDR3 amino acid sequence. Percentage overlap between repertoires was calculated by dividing the number of shared unique clonotypes by the size of the smaller repertoire. Three approaches were used to assess repertoire richness: RTK rarefaction, the Chao1 estimator, and Recon v2.1 estimates of unobserved clonotypes. Generation probabilities were computed with OLGA for all TCRbeta clonotypes obtained by the gDNA method from a handful of donors. The table was pulled from immuneACCESS by TCRdb, which kept in-frame rearrangements only. Such tables lose some clones; where checked, under half of the loss comes from unresolved V genes, and the rest has no known cause. The DNA was the basis for D and trimming; V, J and clone size are from that table. The sample data list roughly 720,000 clones, and about nine tenths of these were observed just once. The ten top clones hold more than 30% of the sample.

V is shortened by 0 bases, J by 3 bases, and the region joining them spans 15 bases. CDR3 length: 16 amino acids, cysteine to phenylalanine. Left in the record is the CDR3 DNA by itself, 48 bases read in frame from the first base. CDR1 and CDR2 are drawn from the germline V gene (reference sequence): SGHNT, YYREEE. The data were obtained in a study of shared clonotypes between healthy human individuals (dated by TCRdb to the early 2020s). About the investigation overall: A few men and a couple of women, aged 18 to 49 years, made up the cohort. For each donor, CD4 naive and CD4 memory were each given three plates, CD8 naive was given two plates, and CD8 memory was given one plate. Blood TCR repertoires of roughly five healthy adults were deeply sequenced to estimate repertoire size and the extent of clonotype sharing between individuals. Different laboratories and diverse techniques were used to prepare libraries and sequence TCR repertoires, to increase sequencing depth and limit assay-specific biases. Per donor, leukapheresis produced somewhere between about 0.85 and 8.9 billion PBMCs.

The donors were healthy, HIV-negative adults who had no recently reported acute infections or vaccinations. Every donor was a Caucasian adult residing in Nashville, Tennessee, USA. CD8 memory samples were composed of magnetically selected CD45RO+ cells combined with CCR7-negative CD45RA+ effector memory (TemRA) cells. Blood was obtained by leukapheresis, after which PBMCs were separated by Ficoll-Histopaque density gradient centrifugation and cryopreserved in liquid nitrogen vapor phase. Analytical flow cytometry was used to check the purity and quantity of each magnetically sorted T cell population. Genomic DNA was isolated from every sorted fraction and measured by UV absorbance on a Nanodrop 2000c. Here is what the overall study found, with its caveats: Based on pairwise subsampling, the degree of clonotype sharing among donors was expected to be affected by sequencing depth. Rarefaction of sorted-subset datasets indicated incomplete sequencing despite the large sequencing depth. Sampling was restricted to blood, and TCR repertoires in tissue are likely to differ from TCR repertoires in blood. Compared with non-shared clonotypes, clonotypes shared by all four sorted-subset donors had higher generation probabilities. Across a handful of donors, about 5.2% of naive CD4, approximately 3.6% of naive CD8, 2.3% of memory CD4, and 0.3% to 0.45% of memory CD8 clonotypes were shared. Naive subsets generally had larger estimated clonotype richness than memory subsets. Because the study included a small number of donors, the genetic and exposure-history diversity represented was limited.

This chain is built from TRBV5-4 and TRBJ1-2; the D gene remains uncertain. The sequence was collected from a young man in good health. Some clones in this sample may be carry-over from other donors' samples. The sample consisted of memory CD8+ T cells from PBMCs. In the paper's terms, the cell subset or site label means: CD45RO+ cells pooled with CCR7-negative TemRA cells. The DNA sequence is TGTGCCAGCAGCTTGGGACCGGGCTTAGAGCACTATGGCTACACCTTC. The encoded protein is CASSLGPGLEHYGYTF.